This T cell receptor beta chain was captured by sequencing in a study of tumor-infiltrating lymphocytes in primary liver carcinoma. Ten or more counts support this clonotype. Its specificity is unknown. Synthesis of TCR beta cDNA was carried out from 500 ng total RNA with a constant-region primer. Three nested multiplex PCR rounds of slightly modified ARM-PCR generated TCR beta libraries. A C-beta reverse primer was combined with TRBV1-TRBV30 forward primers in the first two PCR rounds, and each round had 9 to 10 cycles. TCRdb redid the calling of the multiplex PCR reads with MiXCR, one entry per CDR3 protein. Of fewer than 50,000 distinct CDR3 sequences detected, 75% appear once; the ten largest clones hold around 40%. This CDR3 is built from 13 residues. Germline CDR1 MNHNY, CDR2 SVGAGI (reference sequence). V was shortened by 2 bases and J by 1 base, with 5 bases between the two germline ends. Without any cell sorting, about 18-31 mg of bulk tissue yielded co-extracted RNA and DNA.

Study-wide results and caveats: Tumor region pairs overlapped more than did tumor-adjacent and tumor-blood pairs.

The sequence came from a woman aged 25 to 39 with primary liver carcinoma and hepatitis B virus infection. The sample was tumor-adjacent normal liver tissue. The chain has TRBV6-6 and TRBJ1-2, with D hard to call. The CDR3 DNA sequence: TGTGCCAGCAGTTACGTCAGTAACTATGGCTACACCTTC. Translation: CASSYVSNYGYTF.